The source of this TCR beta chain is a study of T-cell reconstitution after alpha-beta-depleted transplantation in children. The germline V gene encodes CDR1 KGHSH and CDR2 LQKENI. Trimming shortened V by 2 bases and J by 0 bases, and 14 bases separated the two germline ends. The CDR3 loop spans 17 amino acids. The authors prepared the TCRbeta library with unique molecular identifiers. TCRdb redid the calling of the PCR reads with MiXCR, one entry per CDR3 protein. The table records 200,000 to 300,000 distinct CDR3 sequences, around 13% of them present only once. This chain connects TRBV18 to TRBJ1-5, with D unclear. The TCR originated in a human donor who donated a stem cell graft to a child with acute lymphoblastic leukemia. Here the sequenced sample was PBMCs from the stem cell graft donor, taken from the stem cell graft. The CDR3 region is CASSPMREISSNQPQHF. The CDR3 nucleotides read TGTGCCAGCTCACCAATGCGGGAGATAAGTAGCAATCAGCCCCAGCATTTT.